Detailed here is one TCR beta chain. Its specificity is unknown. The entry originates in a study of identical twins' blood T cells. Overall study findings and caveats: Twins shared more top CDR3 clonotypes than unrelated donors did. Twins reportedly had markedly more similar V usage than unrelated donors, even among out-of-frame TCRbeta clonotypes.

Germline CDR1 and CDR2: MNHNS and SASEGT. The V end lost 2 bases, the J end lost 4 bases, and 14 bases lay between the germline ends. The CDR3 extends over 15 amino acids. TCR cDNA libraries came from RNA via a modified published protocol. Using its own MiXCR run on the 5' RACE reads, TCRdb lists one record per CDR3 protein. Of roughly 340,000 distinct CDR3 sequences detected, roughly 31% appear once; the ten largest clones hold 5.5% to 7%. Likely shared infections and vaccines: all three twin pairs were reared together. The material sequenced was PBMCs. The sequence was collected from a woman aged 18 to 50 in good health. This sequence joins TRBV6-1 and TRBJ1-2, with D unclear. In DNA, the CDR3 is TGTGCCAGCAGTGAACGTCCGGGAGATGGCTATGGCTACACCTTC. Translated: CASSERPGDGYGYTF.